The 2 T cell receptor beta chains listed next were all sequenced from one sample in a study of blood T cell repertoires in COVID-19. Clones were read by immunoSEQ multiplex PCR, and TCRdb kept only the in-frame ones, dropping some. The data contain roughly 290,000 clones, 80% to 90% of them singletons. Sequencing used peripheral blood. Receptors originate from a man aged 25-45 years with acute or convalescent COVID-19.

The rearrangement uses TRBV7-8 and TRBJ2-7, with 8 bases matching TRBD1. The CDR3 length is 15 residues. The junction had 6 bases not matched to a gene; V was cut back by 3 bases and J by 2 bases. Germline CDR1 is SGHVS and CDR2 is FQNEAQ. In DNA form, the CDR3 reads TGTGCCAGCAGCTTTGACAGGGGTAGGGCCTACGAGCAGTACTTC. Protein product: CASSFDRGRAYEQYF. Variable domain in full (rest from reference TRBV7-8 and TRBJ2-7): GAGVSQSPRYKVAKRGQDVALRCDPISGHVSLFWYQQALGQGPEFLTYFQNEAQLDKSGLPSDRFFAERPEGSVSTLKIQRTQQEDSAVYLCASSFDRGRAYEQYFGPGTRLTVT.

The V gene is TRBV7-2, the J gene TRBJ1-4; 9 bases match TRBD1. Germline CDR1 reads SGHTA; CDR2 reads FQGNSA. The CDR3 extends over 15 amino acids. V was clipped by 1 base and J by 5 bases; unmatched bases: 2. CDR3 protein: CASSLVGTGNEKLFF. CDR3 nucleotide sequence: TGTGCCAGCAGCTTAGTGGGGACAGGGAATGAAAAACTGTTTTTT.